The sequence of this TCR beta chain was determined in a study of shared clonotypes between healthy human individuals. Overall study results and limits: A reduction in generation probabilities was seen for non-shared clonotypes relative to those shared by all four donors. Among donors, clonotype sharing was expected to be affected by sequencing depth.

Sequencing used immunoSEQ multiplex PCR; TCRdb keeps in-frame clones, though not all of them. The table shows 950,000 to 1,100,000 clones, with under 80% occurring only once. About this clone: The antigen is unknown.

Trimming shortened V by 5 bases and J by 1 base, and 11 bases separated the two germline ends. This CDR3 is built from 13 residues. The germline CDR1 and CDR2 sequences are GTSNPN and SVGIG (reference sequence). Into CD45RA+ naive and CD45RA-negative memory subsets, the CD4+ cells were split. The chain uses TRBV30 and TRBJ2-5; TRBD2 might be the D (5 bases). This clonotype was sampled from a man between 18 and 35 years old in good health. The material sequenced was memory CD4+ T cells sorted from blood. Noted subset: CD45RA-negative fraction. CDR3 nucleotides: TGTGCCTGGCGAGGGCCGATCCAAGAGACCCAGTACTTC. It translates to CAWRGPIQETQYF.